This TCR beta chain is drawn from a study of blood T cell repertoires in COVID-19. Overall study context: Acute and convalescent COVID-19 samples came from the United States, Italy and Spain. The cDNA or gDNA used as material had been derived from T cells, B-cell-depleted T cells, or PBMCs.

Germline V gene sequence: CDR1 LNHNV, CDR2 YYDKDF (reference sequence). The CDR3 totals 16 residues. Trimming took 0 bases from V and 9 from J; bases not matched to a gene: 10. Authors' analysis steps: Reference gene primers were amplified, and this amplification served to estimate nucleated cell counts. TCRdb keeps only in-frame clones here, not all; method: immunoSEQ multiplex PCR. That table gives V, J and clone size, and the DNA gave D and trimming. Here the sample spans approximately 19,000 clones, just under 95% being singletons. The source is a human donor in a cohort sampled during active COVID-19. The sequenced sample consisted of peripheral blood. The chain uses TRBV15 and TRBJ2-1; 8 bases match TRBD2. The CDR3 sequence is CATSRDLGLVRGEQFF. CDR3 nucleotide sequence: TGTGCCACCAGCAGAGATCTGGGACTAGTCCGGGGTGAGCAGTTCTTC.